Below, 13 T cell receptor beta chains from the same sample are listed, as sequenced in a study of molecular identifiers for immune sequencing clone quantification. TCRdb ran MiXCR on the PCR reads and lists one entry per CDR3 protein. The sample consists of 600,000 to 650,000 distinct CDR3 sequences, just under 20% of them appearing once. What was sequenced was naive CD8+ T cells from blood, with Jurkat cell RNA spiked in. Noted subset: FACS-sorted CD8+CD4-CCR7+CD45RA+ naive T cells. These receptors were collected from a human donor in good health. Some libraries in this study had Jurkat cell RNA spiked in.

This clonotype was seen only a few times. The J gene is TRBJ1-6, the V gene TRBV13; D not certain. Germline V gene data show CDR1 as PRHDT and CDR2 as FYEKMQ (reference sequence). Trimming pared 0 bases from V and 8 bases from J, leaving 11 bases between. This CDR3 is built from 15 residues. This chain's CDR3 is CASSLGPGLDSPLHF. DNA for the CDR3: TGTGCCAGCAGCTTAGGACCAGGCCTGGATTCACCCCTCCACTTT.

This clonotype has only a few counts. The rearrangement uses TRBV7-8 and TRBJ2-7; 7 bases line up with TRBD1. V lost 5 bases to trimming and J lost 0 bases; unmatched junction nucleotides: 7. The CDR3 contains 15 residues. Germline values: CDR1 SGHVS, CDR2 FQNEAQ. CDR3 nucleotides: TGTGCCAGCAGCGTAACGACAGGGCCCTCCTACGAGCAGTACTTC. Protein: CASSVTTGPSYEQYF.

This clonotype came up many times. The chain employs TRBV30 and TRBJ2-7, with D perhaps matching TRBD2 (6 bases). The CDR3 is made up of 12 amino acids. CDR1 and CDR2 (germline): GTSNPN, SVGIG (reference sequence). V lost 1 base, J lost 4 bases, and 8 bases lay in between. The CDR3 sequence: CAWSGLGYEQYF. As DNA, the CDR3 is TGTGCCTGGAGTGGACTAGGTTACGAGCAGTACTTC.

This clonotype was seen ten or more times. The rearrangement joins TRBV4-1 to TRBJ2-7; 7 bases match TRBD2. Germline CDR1 is MGHRA and CDR2 is YSYEKL. Trimming at V came to 0 bases and at J to 2 bases, leaving 7 bases not matched to a gene. CDR3 length: 16 amino acids. The CDR3 nucleotides are TGCGCCAGCAGCCAAGATCCGGCTAGCGGCGCCTACGAGCAGTACTTC. This gives the protein CASSQDPASGAYEQYF.

This clonotype showed up many times. The J gene is TRBJ2-7, the V gene TRBV4-2; 12 nucleotides line up with TRBD2. The V and J ends lost 0 bases and 2 bases, in that order; junction bases with no gene match: 2. This CDR3 is 16 amino acids long. Per the germline V gene, CDR1 is LGHNA and CDR2 is YNFKEQ. The CDR3 DNA reads as TGTGCCAGCAGCCAAGAGTGGACTAGCGGGACCTACGAGCAGTACTTC. This translates into CASSQEWTSGTYEQYF.

This clonotype was observed at least ten times. The chain joins TRBV7-9 to TRBJ1-1; D remains ambiguous. The germline V and J ends were trimmed by 4 bases and 5 bases, with 11 bases remaining between them. This CDR3 is built from 13 residues. The germline gives CDR1 SEHNR, CDR2 FQNEAQ (reference sequence). CDR3 loop: CASSSPGLTEAFF. The CDR3 nucleotides read TGTGCCAGCAGCTCGCCGGGTTTGACTGAAGCTTTCTTT.

This clonotype was counted many times. The CDR3 loop reads CASSTHPDRGGTEAFF. The CDR3, as DNA: TGTGCCAGCAGCACTCACCCCGACAGGGGGGGCACTGAAGCTTTCTTT. The V call is TRBV7-9, the J call TRBJ1-1; 9 nucleotides line up with TRBD1. Germline loops: CDR1 SEHNR, CDR2 FQNEAQ (reference sequence). The J segment lost 4 bases and the V segment lost 5 bases, leaving 11 bases of the junction unmatched. CDR3 length: 16 amino acids.

The table lists this clonotype with many counts. The genes are TRBV20-1 and TRBJ2-2, with TRBD1 matching over 10 bases. The CDR3 totals 15 residues. Germline V gives CDR1 DFQATT, CDR2 SNEGSKA (reference sequence). V was pared by 2 bases and J by 5 bases, with 5 bases of the junction left unmatched. CDR3 protein: CSARTGQGGTGELFF. The CDR3 DNA reads as TGCAGTGCTAGAACCGGACAGGGGGGGACCGGGGAGCTGTTTTTT.

This sequence joins TRBV20-1 and TRBJ2-4, with 9 bases identical to TRBD2. This CDR3 is built from 15 residues. Losses at the gene ends were 3 bases for V and 6 bases for J; bases not matched to a gene: 9. Germline CDR1 DFQATT, CDR2 SNEGSKA (reference sequence). CDR3 nucleotide sequence: TGCAGTGCTAGCGTGGCGGGAGGGCCGTTAAACATTCAGTACTTC. It specifies CSASVAGGPLNIQYF.

This clonotype was seen at least ten times. CDR3 sequence (DNA): TGTGCCAGCAGCTTAGGTCGGACATTTGGCACAGATACGCAGTATTTT. Translation: CASSLGRTFGTDTQYF. The rearrangement uses TRBV11-2 and TRBJ2-3; possible D gene TRBD1, 5 bases. Trimming took 1 base from V and 1 from J, leaving 12 bases between them. From germline, CDR1 is SGHAT and CDR2 FQNNGV. This CDR3 has 16 residues.

As regards this clonotype: A single base separates this from a much larger clone, so it may be a read error. This chain uses TRBV9 with TRBJ1-1; TRBD1 aligns across 7 bases. Germline V lookup: CDR1 SGDLS, CDR2 YYNGEE. This CDR3 spans 13 amino acids. In nucleotides, the CDR3 is TGTGCCAGCAGCCACAGACAGGGCACTGAAGCTTCCTTT. Amino acid sequence: CASSHRQGTEASF.

This clonotype has only a few counts. The rearrangement uses TRBV7-9 and TRBJ2-1; D assignment may be TRBD1 or TRBD2 (5 bases each). This CDR3 has 17 amino acids. V gave up 0 bases and J gave up 3 bases, with 15 bases separating them. Germline V CDR1 and CDR2: SEHNR, FQNEAQ (reference sequence). CDR3 region: CASSLAPGSLSYNEQFF. CDR3 DNA: TGTGCCAGCAGCTTAGCCCCAGGGAGCCTCAGCTACAATGAGCAGTTCTTC.

This clonotype was picked up many times. This rearrangement joins TRBV5-6 to TRBJ2-2, with D uncertain. V was cut by 5 bases and J by 1 base, with 12 bases left in between. The germline CDR1 and CDR2 sequences are SGHDT and YYEEEE. The CDR3 spans 15 residues. The CDR3 spells CASRQRNKNTGELFF. The CDR3 coding sequence is TGTGCCAGCAGACAAAGAAACAAGAACACCGGGGAGCTGTTTTTT.